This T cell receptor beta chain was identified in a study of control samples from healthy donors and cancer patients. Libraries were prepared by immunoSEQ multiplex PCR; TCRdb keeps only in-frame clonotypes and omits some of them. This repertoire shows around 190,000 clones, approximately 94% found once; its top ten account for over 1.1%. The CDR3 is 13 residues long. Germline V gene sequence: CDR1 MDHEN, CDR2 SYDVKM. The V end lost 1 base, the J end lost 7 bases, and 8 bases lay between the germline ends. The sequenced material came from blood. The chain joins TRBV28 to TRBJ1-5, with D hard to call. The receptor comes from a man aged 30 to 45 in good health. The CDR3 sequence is CASSLYRWQPQHF. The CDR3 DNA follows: TGTGCCAGCAGTTTATATAGGTGGCAGCCCCAGCATTTT. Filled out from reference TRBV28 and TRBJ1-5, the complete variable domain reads DVKVTQSSRYLVKRTGEKVFLECVQDMDHENMFWYRQDPGLGLRLIYFSYDVKMKEKGDIPEGYSVSREKKERFSLILESASTNQTSMYLCASSLYRWQPQHFGDGTRLSIL.